Given below is one T cell receptor beta chain in context. Antigen specificity is unknown. The data stem from a study of beta chain features in type 1 diabetes. For the study at large: Sorted cells, some 110 million in number, were examined across all samples.

Sequencing targeted expressed TCRB transcripts, as all isolated RNA had been reverse transcribed. Only in-frame clones appear in the TCRdb table, and some are missing; sequencing was by immunoSEQ multiplex PCR. The table shows about 170,000 clones, with less than 10% occurring only once. Donors contributed one heparinised blood draw apiece, averaging about 116 mL. Study-wide points: People with Type 1 diabetes carried modestly yet significantly shorter TCRB CDR3s in all four CD4+ subsets.

The clonotype was recovered from a man younger than 35 with type 1 diabetes. Specimen: central memory CD4+ T cells from blood.

The CDR3 loop reads CASSYQLPAGANVLTF. In DNA, the CDR3 is TGTGCCAGCAGTTATCAGTTGCCCGCTGGGGCCAACGTCCTGACTTTC. V usage is TRBV6-6 and J usage is TRBJ2-6; D is unresolved. The germline V gene has CDR1 MNHNY and CDR2 SVGAGI (reference sequence). Trimming removed 3 bases at V and 2 bases at J, with 11 bases between. This CDR3 comprises 16 residues.